The T cell receptor beta chain described here comes from a study of blood T cells in healthy people across ages. The CDR3 contains 15 residues. Primers used in a second PCR of about 7 to 12 cycles were a sample-barcoded 5' primer and a J-beta primer mix. TCRdb reprocessed the 5' RACE reads with MiXCR, giving one entry per CDR3 protein. The sample lists about 1.8 million distinct CDR3 sequences; around 48% were seen once. The chain is built from TRBV21-1 and TRBJ1-2. TRBV21-1 is tagged as a pseudogene. The sequencing sample was made of blood. The TCR was taken from a middle-aged woman in good health. The CDR3 here is CASSKEWEVHYGYTF. CDR3 nucleotide sequence: TGTGCCAGCAGCAAAGAGTGGGAAGTTCACTATGGCTACACCTTC.